This TCR beta chain stems from a study of OX40 agonist ivuxolimab in advanced cancers. Study findings and constraints: Both blood CD4+ and CD8+ T cells showed clonal growth by week 6 at 0.1 to 3.0 mg/kg. Compared with CD4+, CD8+ T cells on average had more expanded clones.

This table comes from immunoSEQ multiplex PCR, and its TCRdb copy is limited to in-frame clones, with some not included. The sample carries tens of thousands of clones, roughly 82% recorded once. The V gene lost 5 bases and the J gene lost 2 bases, with 8 bases spanning the gap. Looked up from germline, CDR1 is SGHRS and CDR2 is YFSETQ. The CDR3 loop spans 13 amino acids. About this clone: Its antigen is not identified.

This chain links TRBV5-1 with TRBJ2-1; D call uncertain. This receptor was identified in an adult with an advanced solid tumor such as melanoma, head and neck, liver or kidney cancer. Sequences were derived from CD4+ or CD8+ T cells sorted from blood, sampled in a trial of the OX40 agonist ivuxolimab. The CDR3 nucleotides are TGCGCCAGCAGAGAAGCCCCCTACAATGAGCAGTTCTTC. Amino acids: CASREAPYNEQFF.